These T cell receptor beta chains were read from a single sample in a study of CD8+CD57+ T cells in acquired aplastic anemia. A single record per CDR3 protein comes from TCRdb applying MiXCR to the reads. The table has 150,000 to 200,000 distinct CDR3 sequences, roughly three fifths seen once; the top ten hold about 39%. The specimen was sorted CD4+, CD8+, or CD8+CD57+ T cells (not recorded which) from PBMCs. The receptors stem from a human donor with aplastic anemia. The CDR3 runs from the conserved cysteine through the conserved F or W. Each record gives: V gene, D gene, clone size, J gene, CDR3 DNA, CDR3 protein. The D gene is left open where the match is weak. A clone size is listed for some rows: how often the clone was seen (once, few, many), or a class if it is expanded.

TRBV14	NA	many	TRBJ1-2	TGCGCCAGCAGCCAAGTAGGGGACAACTATGGCTACACCTTC	CASSQVGDNYGYTF
TRBV5-6	NA	NA	TRBJ1-1	TGTGCCAGCAGCTTGGGAAGAGGGGCGGGAACTGAAGCTTTCTTT	CASSLGRGAGTEAFF
TRBV29-1	NA	NA	TRBJ1-2	TGCAGCGTCCCGCACGACGGCCGGGGCACCTTC	CSVPHDGRGTF
TRBV5-1	NA	once	TRBJ1-4	TGCGCCAGCAGCCAAGATAGGTATTCGGAAAAACTGTTTTTT	CASSQDRYSEKLFF
TRBV12-3/TRBV12-4	NA	many	TRBJ2-3	TGTGCCAGCAGTTTGGTAGGACTCTCCACAGATACGCAGTATTTT	CASSLVGLSTDTQYF
TRBV5-4	NA	many	TRBJ1-2	TGTGCCAGCAGCTTGTCTGGGGCCTACTATGGCTACACCTTC	CASSLSGAYYGYTF
TRBV19	NA	NA	TRBJ1-2	TGTGCCAGTAGTATAGAGGGGGTTCCGGGCTACACCTTC	CASSIEGVPGYTF
TRBV7-8	NA	once	TRBJ2-7	TGTGCCAGCAGCCCGGAGGGGTCTGCGACAGGTAGTGTCTACGAGCAGTATTTC	CASSPEGSATGSVYEQYF
TRBV27	NA	many	TRBJ2-7	TGTGCCAGCAGTTTATGGGGCCAATCCTACGAGCAGTACTTC	CASSLWGQSYEQYF
TRBV6-5	NA	many	TRBJ2-1	TGTGCCAGCAGTTACCGGGGAATCTACTACAATGAGCAGTTCTTC	CASSYRGIYYNEQFF
TRBV7-9	TRBD1	many	TRBJ1-1	TGTGCCAGCAGCTTAGCTGACAGGGGGCAAGGGACTGAAGCTTTCTTT	CASSLADRGQGTEAFF
TRBV2	NA	many	TRBJ1-3	TGTGCCAGCAGTGGGACAGTCTCTGGAAACACCATATATTTT	CASSGTVSGNTIYF
TRBV11-2	TRBD1	few	TRBJ1-2	TGTGCCAGCGGTCCCGGGACAGTCTATGGCTACACCTTC	CASGPGTVYGYTF
TRBV6-2/TRBV6-3	NA	NA	TRBJ2-3	TGTGCCAGCAGTTACCCCGGCGGTGCTTCTAGCGCCCCAGGAGATACGCAGTATTTT	CASSYPGGASSAPGDTQYF
TRBV10-3	TRBD2	NA	TRBJ2-7	TGTGCCATCCAAAGGACTAGCGGTACCTACGAGCAGTACTTC	CAIQRTSGTYEQYF
TRBV27	NA	many	TRBJ1-1	TGTGCCAGCAGACCTCAGGGGACGCCTGAAGCTTTCTTT	CASRPQGTPEAFF
TRBV20-1	TRBD1	once	TRBJ1-6	TGCAGTGCTCGGGACAGGGTCTCCTATAATTCACCCCTCCACTTT	CSARDRVSYNSPLHF
TRBV9	NA	NA	TRBJ1-1	TGTGCCAGCAGCCAGATAGTGAACACTGAAGCTTTCTTT	CASSQIVNTEAFF
TRBV24-1	TRBD1	many	TRBJ1-1	TGTGCCACCAGTGCCCGGGGACAGGGTATGAACACTGAAGCTTTCTTT	CATSARGQGMNTEAFF
TRBV7-9	TRBD2	many	TRBJ2-6	TGTGCCAGCAGCTTGGTGTCAGGGACTATTTCTGGGGCCAACGTCCTGACTTTC	CASSLVSGTISGANVLTF
TRBV11-2	TRBD1	NA	TRBJ1-5	TGTGCCAGCAGCGCCCGTACAGGGGCCAAAAATCAGCCCCAGCATTTT	CASSARTGAKNQPQHF
TRBV2	NA	many	TRBJ1-6	TGTGCCAGCAGTGAAGGGACAAGGGAGAATTCACCCCTCCACTTT	CASSEGTRENSPLHF
TRBV6-5	NA	many	TRBJ2-5	TGTGCCAGCAGCCTAAGCGGGACAGCGGGAGAGACCCAGTACTTC	CASSLSGTAGETQYF
TRBV10-3	TRBD2	NA	TRBJ2-2	TGTGCCATCAGTGCAAGCGGGAGGCCCACCGGGGAGCTGTTTTTT	CAISASGRPTGELFF
TRBV20-1	TRBD1	many	TRBJ2-2	TGCAGTGCAAGAGGTTTAACAGGGGGCAGTATACCCGGGGAGCTGTTTTTT	CSARGLTGGSIPGELFF
TRBV7-6	TRBD2	NA	TRBJ2-5	TGTGCCAGCAGCTTAGGCGAACCTAGCGGAAGAGAGACCCAGTACTTC	CASSLGEPSGRETQYF
TRBV19	NA	many	TRBJ1-2	TGTGCCAGTAGTCACGACGGATACACTAACTATGGCTACACCTTC	CASSHDGYTNYGYTF
TRBV20-1	TRBD1	NA	TRBJ2-2	TGCAGTGCTAGAGGGGACAGGGAAACCGGGGAGCTGTTTTTT	CSARGDRETGELFF
TRBV10-2	NA	once	TRBJ2-5	TGCGCCAGCAGTAAGGGACGGAGACAAGAGACCCAGTACTTC	CASSKGRRQETQYF
TRBV11-1	NA	NA	TRBJ2-1	TGTGCCAGCAGCTCCACAGGGCAGGGTAACAATGAGCAGTTCTTC	CASSSTGQGNNEQFF
TRBV20-1	NA	NA	TRBJ1-6	TGCAGTGCTAGTCCGGACTCTTCTTCACCCCTCCACTTT	CSASPDSSSPLHF
TRBV27	TRBD1	NA	TRBJ1-2	TGTGCCAGCAGTTTAAAAGGGGGCGACTATGGCTACACCTTC	CASSLKGGDYGYTF
TRBV15	TRBD1	NA	TRBJ2-1	TGTGCCACCAGCAGGGACAGGGCGGATGAGCAGTTCTTC	CATSRDRADEQFF
TRBV24-1	TRBD2	once	TRBJ2-1	TGTGCCACCAGTGATTCGGTGACTAGCGGAACATTCGATGAGCAGTTCTTC	CATSDSVTSGTFDEQFF
TRBV20-1	TRBD1	NA	TRBJ2-7	TGCAGTGCTGTTCAAACCGGGACAGGGTACCACGAGCAGTACTTC	CSAVQTGTGYHEQYF
TRBV7-9	NA	NA	TRBJ1-1	TGTGCCAGCAGCCCCTCCGTGGAGAGCACTGAAGCTTTCTTT	CASSPSVESTEAFF
TRBV29-1	TRBD1	NA	TRBJ1-2	TGCAGCGTTGACCTCGTGACAGGGGCCCGGGGTTATGGCTACACCTTC	CSVDLVTGARGYGYTF
TRBV19	TRBD2	NA	TRBJ2-5	TGTGCCAGTAGTCGGCTTGGAGCGGGGGAAGAGACCCAGTACTTC	CASSRLGAGEETQYF
TRBV7-3	TRBD1	NA	TRBJ2-7	TGTGCCAGCAGCCAAGTCGGGACAGAATTTTACGAGCAGTACTTC	CASSQVGTEFYEQYF
TRBV6-6	NA	many	TRBJ2-5	TGTGCCAGCAGTCCACTGGGGACCCAGTACTTC	CASSPLGTQYF
TRBV2	TRBD2	few	TRBJ2-1	TGTGCCACCGAGCGGGAGTTCGACAATGAGCAGTTCTTC	CATEREFDNEQFF
TRBV2	NA	NA	TRBJ1-2	TGTGCCAGCACCCTAATCCCGGGATTTTCTTCGGGCTTC	CASTLIPGFSSGF
TRBV5-5	NA	NA	TRBJ2-3	TGTGCCAGCAGCTTGCGAATTACAGATACGCAGTATTTT	CASSLRITDTQYF
TRBV20-1	TRBD1	NA	TRBJ2-7	TGCAGTGCTAGTGGACAGGGGAACGAGCAGTACTTC	CSASGQGNEQYF
TRBV20-1	TRBD1	NA	TRBJ1-4	TGCAGTGCTAGGAACTGGGACAGGGGGCTTGCGGATGAAAAACTGTTTTTT	CSARNWDRGLADEKLFF
TRBV12-3/TRBV12-4	NA	many	TRBJ1-2	TGTGCCAGCAGCTCCTTAGGGTCGGGGCATGGCTACACCTTC	CASSSLGSGHGYTF
TRBV19	TRBD1	many	TRBJ2-3	TGTGCCTCAGGGGGCGGTACAGATACGCAGTATTTT	CASGGGTDTQYF
TRBV10-1	TRBD2	many	TRBJ2-7	TGCGCCAGCACCCTTACGGGGGGGGACTACGAGCAGTACTTC	CASTLTGGDYEQYF
TRBV19	NA	NA	TRBJ1-1	TGTGCCAGTAGTATGGGGCAGCTTAACACTGAAGCTTTCTTT	CASSMGQLNTEAFF
TRBV20-1	NA	many	TRBJ2-7	TGCAGTGCTAGAGGGAGGGCTTCTTCTTCCTACGAGCAGTACTTC	CSARGRASSSYEQYF
TRBV7-9	NA	many	TRBJ1-5	TGTGCCAGCAGCACTGACAGAAATCAGTCCCAGCATTTT	CASSTDRNQSQHF
TRBV4-1	TRBD1	many	TRBJ1-1	TGCGCCAGCAGCCAAGTAACAGGGGCCGCATTTCGTGAAGCTTTCTTT	CASSQVTGAAFREAFF
TRBV5-1	TRBD1	NA	TRBJ2-6	TGCGCCAGCAGCTTGGGGCAGGGGGCGAGCACTGAAGCTTTC	CASSLGQGASTEAF
TRBV20-1	NA	NA	TRBJ1-2	TGCAGTGCTAGCCTAGGGACCCTCGGCTACACCTTC	CSASLGTLGYTF